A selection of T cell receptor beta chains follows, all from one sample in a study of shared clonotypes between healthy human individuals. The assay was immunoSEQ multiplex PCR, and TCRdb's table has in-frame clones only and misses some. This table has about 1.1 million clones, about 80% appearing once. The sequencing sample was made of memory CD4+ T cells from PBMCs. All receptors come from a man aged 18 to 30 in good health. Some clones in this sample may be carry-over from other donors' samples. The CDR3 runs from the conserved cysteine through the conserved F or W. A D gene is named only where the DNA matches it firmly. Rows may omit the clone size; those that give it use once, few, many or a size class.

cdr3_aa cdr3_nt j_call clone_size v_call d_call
CASTLTGPRNIQYF TGTGCCAGCACCCTAACTGGACCGAGAAACATTCAGTACTTC TRBJ2-4 NA TRBV5-8 NA
CSASSGQGEFF TGCAGTGCTAGTAGCGGTCAAGGGGAGTTCTTC TRBJ2-1 NA TRBV20-1 NA
CASSQLDRGIADTQYF TGCGCCAGCAGCCAACTTGACAGGGGGATAGCAGATACGCAGTATTTT TRBJ2-3 NA TRBV4-1 TRBD1
CASSFDTSTYEQYF TGTGCCAGCAGCTTCGATACTTCGACCTACGAGCAGTACTTC TRBJ2-7 once TRBV7-2 NA
CASSGEGARILYNEQFF TGCGCCAGCAGTGGGGAAGGGGCAAGGATTCTCTACAATGAGCAGTTCTTC TRBJ2-1 NA TRBV10-1 NA
CASSFGGSTHEQYF TGTGCCAGCAGTTTCGGCGGGAGTACCCACGAGCAGTACTTC TRBJ2-7 NA TRBV28 TRBD2
CASSYNRDQQYF TGTGCCAGCAGCTATAACAGGGATCAGCAGTACTTC TRBJ2-7 NA TRBV11-2 NA
CASSSVSGSEGELFF TGTGCCAGCAGCTCCGTTAGCGGGAGCGAAGGGGAGCTGTTTTTT TRBJ2-2 once TRBV7-7 TRBD2
CASSLGPLPSTNEKLFF TGCGCCAGCAGCCTGGGGCCTTTACCTTCAACTAATGAAAAACTGTTTTTT TRBJ1-4 few TRBV5-1 NA
CASSLSTGLQAYEQYF TGTGCCAGCAGTTTATCCACGGGACTTCAAGCCTACGAGCAGTACTTC TRBJ2-7 NA TRBV27 NA
CASSSPTRGVLNEQFF TGTGCCAGCAGTTCGCCGACTAGGGGGGTCTTGAATGAGCAGTTCTTC TRBJ2-1 NA TRBV28 NA
CAWSEPPTGRVEQFF TGTGCCTGGAGTGAACCTCCGACAGGGAGGGTTGAGCAGTTCTTC TRBJ2-1 NA TRBV30 NA
CASSEPRQGDTEAFF TGTGCCAGCAGTGAACCTAGGCAGGGGGACACTGAAGCTTTCTTT TRBJ1-1 NA TRBV25-1 TRBD1
CASSGDRVGQPQHF TGTGCCAGCAGTGGGGACAGGGTGGGACAGCCCCAGCATTTT TRBJ1-5 NA TRBV2 TRBD1
CASSLYTSQADTQYF TGTGCCAGCAGCTTATATACTAGCCAGGCAGATACGCAGTATTTT TRBJ2-3 NA TRBV11-2 NA
CASSYGHLAGGQFF TGTGCCAGCAGTTACGGACACCTAGCGGGAGGGCAGTTCTTC TRBJ2-1 few TRBV6-6 TRBD2
CASSIGGEGNQPQHF TGTGCCAGCAGCATCGGCGGAGAGGGCAATCAGCCCCAGCATTTT TRBJ1-5 NA TRBV7-3 NA
CASNFYGQTLGGYTF TGTGCCAGCAATTTTTACGGCCAGACACTTGGTGGCTACACCTTC TRBJ1-2 NA TRBV28 NA
CACRRESTDTQYF TGTGCCTGTAGGCGGGAAAGCACAGATACGCAGTATTTT TRBJ2-3 NA TRBV2 NA
CASAGQPDSNEQFF TGTGCCAGCGCGGGACAGCCCGACTCTAATGAGCAGTTCTTC TRBJ2-1 NA TRBV6-6 NA
CASSVQGNQPQHF TGCGCCAGCAGCGTACAGGGTAATCAGCCCCAGCATTTT TRBJ1-5 NA TRBV5-1 NA
CASSLLGFGGTEAFF TGCGCCAGCAGCTTGTTAGGGTTTGGCGGCACTGAAGCTTTCTTT TRBJ1-1 NA TRBV5-1 NA
CASSGYEKAWDTQYF TGTGCCAGCAGCGGATACGAGAAAGCATGGGATACGCAGTATTTT TRBJ2-3 many TRBV9 NA
CASSYSDQETQYF TGCGCCAGCAGCTATTCGGATCAAGAGACCCAGTACTTC TRBJ2-5 NA TRBV5-1 NA
CASSQGQGLGHNEQFF TGTGCCAGCAGCCAAGGTCAGGGGTTGGGGCACAATGAGCAGTTCTTC TRBJ2-1 NA TRBV14 NA
CASNLRQGADTQYF TGTGCCAGTAATCTTCGGCAGGGGGCGGATACGCAGTATTTT TRBJ2-3 NA TRBV19 TRBD1
CASRYPQGAGLNYGYTF TGTGCCAGCAGGTACCCTCAGGGGGCAGGGCTTAACTATGGCTACACCTTC TRBJ1-2 NA TRBV28 TRBD1
CATSREGLGQVETQYF TGTGCCACCAGCAGAGAGGGGTTGGGACAGGTAGAGACCCAGTACTTC TRBJ2-5 few TRBV15 TRBD1
CASSLWGGREPYNEQFF TGTGCCAGCAGTTTATGGGGGGGACGGGAGCCATACAATGAGCAGTTCTTC TRBJ2-1 NA TRBV27 TRBD2
CASSEGGGGREQYF TGTGCCAGCAGTGAGGGGGGGGGAGGACGCGAGCAGTACTTC TRBJ2-7 once TRBV6-1 TRBD2
CASRSGRASYEQYF TGTGCCAGCCGGAGCGGGAGGGCCTCCTACGAGCAGTACTTC TRBJ2-7 NA TRBV18 TRBD2
CSVRQGGVTYEQYF TGCAGCGTTCGACAGGGAGGAGTAACCTACGAGCAGTACTTC TRBJ2-7 NA TRBV29-1 NA
CASSPPVAWSSYNEQFF TGTGCCAGCTCACCACCGGTAGCTTGGAGCTCCTACAATGAGCAGTTCTTC TRBJ2-1 NA TRBV18 NA
CASGKGTDTQYF TGTGCCAGCGGGAAGGGCACAGATACGCAGTATTTT TRBJ2-3 NA TRBV28 NA
CASSLTSNEQFF TGTGCCAGCAGCCTGACTAGCAATGAGCAGTTCTTC TRBJ2-1 once TRBV7-3 NA
CASSPTSGRIGELFF TGTGCCAGCAGCCCGACTAGCGGGAGGATCGGGGAGCTGTTTTTT TRBJ2-2 NA TRBV2 TRBD2
CAWIGASETQYF TGTGCCTGGATCGGGGCATCAGAGACCCAGTACTTC TRBJ2-5 NA TRBV30 NA
CASSVVGDTGELFF TGTGCCAGCAGCGTAGTCGGAGACACCGGGGAGCTGTTTTTT TRBJ2-2 NA TRBV9 NA